This T cell receptor (beta chain) was sequenced during a study of blood T cell repertoires in COVID-19. Background on the study: Spain, Italy and the United States supplied samples that represented acute and convalescent COVID-19.

The CDR3 consists of 14 residues. V shed 6 bases and J shed 0 bases, with 12 bases lying between them. The germline CDR1 and CDR2 sequences are SEHNR and FQNEAQ (reference sequence). Sequencing was performed with immunoSEQ multiplex PCR; in TCRdb, only in-frame clones are kept and a portion is missing. The profile shows roughly 68,000 clones, over 75% of them singletons. This TCR was sampled from a human donor in a cohort sampled during active COVID-19. The material sequenced was peripheral blood. The chain couples TRBV7-9 to TRBJ2-7; a possible D gene is TRBD1 (6 bases). The CDR3, as DNA: TGTGCCAGCAGTCCCGGACAGACCTCCTACGAGCAGTACTTC. Translating gives CASSPGQTSYEQYF.